This TCR beta chain was recovered during a study of cytomegalovirus exposure and HLA in healthy donors. V lost 2 bases and J 4 bases, leaving 6 bases between the germline ends. CDR1 is MNHEY and CDR2 is SVGAGI in the germline V gene. The CDR3 covers 13 residues. A word on this clone: Antigen: not known. This specimen includes other DNA sequences encoding the same CDR3.

Study conclusions and caveats: Reports indicated that the classifier achieved high specificity and sensitivity in diagnosing cytomegalovirus status. As a later analysis revealed, the rate of TCR association differed by HLA locus, with DRB1 most and HLA-C fewest. Most TCR beta V segments were productive about 87% or about 30% of the time in an earlier analysis. HLA-A and HLA-B allele assignments for most subjects were reportedly predicted accurately using TCR beta sequences.

The PCR used 60 Vbeta and 13 Jbeta primers. Some clones are missing from TCRdb's copy, which holds only in-frame ones; the method was immunoSEQ multiplex PCR. The sample shows about 220,000 clones, approximately 82% of them seen only once. Specimen: PBMCs. V and J are TRBV6-5 and TRBJ1-5; unclear D gene. The sequence came from a man aged 18 to 30 in good health and CMV-seronegative. The CDR3 bases are TGTGCCAGCAGTTACCGGGGTAATCAGCCCCAGCATTTT. As protein: CASSYRGNQPQHF.